The following is a T cell receptor beta chain sequence with its context. Its antigen is unidentified. The treatment was: around 19 received Ad26.COV2.S at low or high dose, single or two shots; roughly five received placebo; per-sample allocation not given. Collection of samples fell on day 63 after the first vaccine or placebo injection. Donation was by an adult aged 18-55 years who was in Boston. These data come from a study of Ad26.COV2.S vaccination and SARS-CoV-2 variants. Study-level information: The donor was enrolled in the Ad26.COV2.S arm of the COV1001 trial. Once or twice, 56 days apart, Ad26.COV2.S was delivered intramuscularly.

Study-wide results and caveats: It is possible that the TCR breadth and depth analyses underestimated the total T cell responses.

The V gene end was trimmed by 3 bases and the J gene end by 5 bases; junction bases not matched to a gene: 4. The germline gives CDR1 KGHDR, CDR2 SFDVKD. This CDR3 has 14 amino acids. Measured with immunoSEQ multiplex PCR; TCRdb has only the in-frame clones, and not every one. The sample yields nearly 400,000 clones, approximately 89% seen once. This specimen was peripheral blood, taken in a trial of Ad26.COV2.S vaccine versus placebo. The gene calls are TRBV24-1 and TRBJ2-5, with 8 bases that match TRBD1. This sequence was found in a person aged 18-65 years who received the Ad26.COV2.S COVID-19 vaccine or a placebo. CDR3 protein: CATSDNGQGETQYF. The CDR3 DNA is TGTGCCACCAGTGATAACGGACAGGGTGAGACCCAGTACTTC.